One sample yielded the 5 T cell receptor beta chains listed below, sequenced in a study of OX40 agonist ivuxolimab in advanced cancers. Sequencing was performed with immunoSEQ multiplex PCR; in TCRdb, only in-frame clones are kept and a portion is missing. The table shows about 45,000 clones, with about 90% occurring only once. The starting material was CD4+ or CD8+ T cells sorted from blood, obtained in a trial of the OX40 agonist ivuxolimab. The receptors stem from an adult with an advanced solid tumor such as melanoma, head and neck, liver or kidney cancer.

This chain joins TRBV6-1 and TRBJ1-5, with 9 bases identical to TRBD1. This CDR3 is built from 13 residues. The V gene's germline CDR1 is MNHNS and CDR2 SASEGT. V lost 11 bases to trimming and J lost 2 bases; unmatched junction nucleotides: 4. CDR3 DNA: TGTGCCGGGGGGGACAGGGGCAATCAGCCCCAGCATTTT. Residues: CAGGDRGNQPQHF.

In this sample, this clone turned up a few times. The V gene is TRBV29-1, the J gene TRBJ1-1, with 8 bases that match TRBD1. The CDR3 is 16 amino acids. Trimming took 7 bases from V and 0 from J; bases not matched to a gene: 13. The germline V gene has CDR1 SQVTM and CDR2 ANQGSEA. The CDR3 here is CSAGGTGAWMNTEAFF. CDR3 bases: TGCAGCGCAGGGGGGACAGGTGCGTGGATGAACACTGAAGCTTTCTTT.

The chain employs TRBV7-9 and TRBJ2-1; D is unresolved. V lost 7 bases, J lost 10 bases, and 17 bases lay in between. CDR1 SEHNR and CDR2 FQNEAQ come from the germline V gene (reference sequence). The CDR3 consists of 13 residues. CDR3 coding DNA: TGTGCCAGCACCGAGACAACCGCCGCCGAGCAGTTCTTC. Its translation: CASTETTAAEQFF.

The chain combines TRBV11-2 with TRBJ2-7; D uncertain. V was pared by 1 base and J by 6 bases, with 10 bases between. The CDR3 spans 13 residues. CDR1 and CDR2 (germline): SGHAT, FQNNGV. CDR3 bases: TGTGCCAGCAGCTTAGCAACCACCCGCGAGCAGTACTTC. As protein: CASSLATTREQYF.

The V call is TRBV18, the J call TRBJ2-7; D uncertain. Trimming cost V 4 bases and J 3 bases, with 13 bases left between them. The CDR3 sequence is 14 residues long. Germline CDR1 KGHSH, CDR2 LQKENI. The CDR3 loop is CASSLMRTLYEQYF. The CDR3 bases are TGTGCCAGCTCACTGATGAGGACCCTCTACGAGCAGTACTTC.